This passage covers 20 T cell receptor beta chains from one sample sequenced in a study of beta chain features in type 1 diabetes (dated by TCRdb to the late 2010s). Beyond this particular receptor, the publication reports: Type 1 diabetes patients showed a moderate but significant shortening of TCRB CDR3 length in all four CD4+ subsets.

The receptor library was made with the immunoSEQ multiplex PCR assay. The entire amount of isolated RNA was reverse transcribed using the High Capacity cDNA Reverse Transcription Kit, so the sequenced TCRB transcripts were expressed ones. In TCRdb, the immuneACCESS table is reduced to in-frame sequences with V and J assigned. These tables do not hold every clone; where another copy was compared, an unresolved V gene accounts for under half, and the others remain unexplained. The sample has around 250,000 clones on record, about 15% of them singletons. The biggest ten clones account for around 0.019% of the sample. Their antigens remain unidentified. Sequenced: naive CD4+ T cells from blood. The meaning of the sample's cell subset or site label: true naive CD4+ T cells. All receptors derive from a man younger than 45 with type 1 diabetes.

This chain joins TRBV19 and TRBJ2-1, with a possible D match to TRBD2 (6 bases). Trimming pared 7 bases from V and 10 bases from J, leaving 20 bases between. The CDR3 totals 14 residues. Germline V gene data show CDR1 as LNHDA and CDR2 as SQIVND (reference sequence). In DNA form, the CDR3 reads TGTGCCAGTATGACTAGACCCACCTTAGGAGAGCAGTTCTTC. Residues: CASMTRPTLGEQFF.

The rearrangement joins TRBV6-6 to TRBJ2-5, with 7 bases lining up with TRBD1. CDR1 and CDR2 (germline): MNHNY, SVGAGI (reference sequence). The trim removed 6 bases at V and 2 bases at J, leaving 12 bases unmatched. This CDR3 spans 16 amino acids. CDR3 coding DNA: TGTGCCAGCAGCCCCCCGGGACAGAAGACTCAAGAGACCCAGTACTTC. As protein: CASSPPGQKTQETQYF.

The chain employs TRBV27 and TRBJ1-6; D is unresolved. Trimming took 4 bases from V and 7 from J, leaving 17 bases between them. There are 16 residues in the CDR3. From germline, CDR1 is MNHEY and CDR2 SMNVEV (reference sequence). In DNA, the CDR3 is TGTGCCAGCAGTTCGGAGGGAATAGTCACGAATTCACCCCTCCACTTT. Translating gives CASSSEGIVTNSPLHF.

This clone was detected only a few times. The chain recombines TRBV29-1 with TRBJ1-1; 7 bases align to TRBD1. Germline V CDR1 and CDR2: SQVTM, ANQGSEA. The CDR3 runs to 15 residues. V lost 6 bases to trimming and J lost 1 base; unmatched junction nucleotides: 11. The DNA for the CDR3 is TGCAGCGTAGACCATCGACAGGGATGGAACACTGAAGCTTTCTTT. Its protein is CSVDHRQGWNTEAFF.

V and J are TRBV5-4 and TRBJ2-5, with TRBD2 matching 8 bases. The J segment lost 2 bases and the V segment lost 7 bases, leaving 1 base of the junction unmatched. The CDR3 runs to 12 residues. Looked up from germline, CDR1 is SGHNT and CDR2 is YYREEE (reference sequence). CDR3 DNA: TGTGCCAGCGGCGGGGGGCAAGAGACCCAGTACTTC. Protein sequence: CASGGGQETQYF.

The chain combines TRBV10-3 with TRBJ2-3, with TRBD2 matching over 10 bases. The junction had 9 bases not matched to a gene; V was cut back by 8 bases and J by 1 base. The germline gives CDR1 ENHRY, CDR2 SYGVKD. This CDR3 contains 16 residues. The CDR3 region has the DNA TGTGCCATCGGTCGTAAAGGACTAGCGGGCACAGATACGCAGTATTTT. Translating it yields CAIGRKGLAGTDTQYF.

This clone has a handful of counts. The CDR3 region is CSGGGETQYF. Written as DNA, the CDR3 is TGCAGCGGTGGGGGGGAGACCCAGTACTTC. The chain uses TRBV29-1 and TRBJ2-5; a weak D match, TRBD2 (6 bases). V lost 7 bases and J lost 5, with 8 bases in between. This CDR3 spans 10 amino acids. The germline V gene encodes CDR1 SQVTM and CDR2 ANQGSEA.

The table lists this clone with a few counts. The genes are TRBV30 and TRBJ1-5, with D maybe TRBD1 (5 bases). V lost 3 bases to trimming and J lost 4 bases, with 13 bases between them. The germline V gene encodes CDR1 GTSNPN and CDR2 SVGIG (reference sequence). This CDR3 contains 14 residues. The CDR3 protein is CAWSGGSLNQPQHF. CDR3 sequence (DNA): TGTGCCTGGAGCGGGGGATCCCTTAATCAGCCCCAGCATTTT.

The chain combines TRBV19 with TRBJ2-7; 10 nucleotides match TRBD1. Germline CDR1 is LNHDA and CDR2 is SQIVND (reference sequence). The CDR3 is made up of 14 amino acids. V was clipped by 4 bases and J by 5 bases; unmatched bases: 5. CDR3 protein: CASSKGQGFDEQYF. As DNA, the CDR3 is TGTGCCAGTAGTAAGGGACAGGGGTTCGACGAGCAGTACTTC.

Regarding this clone: Different DNA sequences within this sample yield the same CDR3. The V gene is TRBV7-9, the J gene TRBJ2-5; tentative D call: TRBD1 (6 bases). This CDR3 is 14 amino acids long. CDR1 is SEHNR, CDR2 FQNEAQ, per germline (reference sequence). V was trimmed by 3 bases and J by 2 bases, leaving 10 bases between them. Here the CDR3 DNA reads TGTGCCAGCAGCTTGCGGACAGAGCAAGAGACCCAGTACTTC. Its protein product is CASSLRTEQETQYF.

This clone was observed a few times. The rearrangement joins TRBV7-2 to TRBJ2-3; 10 bases agree with TRBD2. The germline V gene has CDR1 SGHTA and CDR2 FQGNSA. The V and J ends lost 5 bases and 5 bases, in that order; junction bases with no gene match: 7. This CDR3 region has 15 residues. DNA of the CDR3: TGTGCCAGCAGCCCTCGACTAGCGGGTGGAGATACGCAGTATTTT. Its protein product is CASSPRLAGGDTQYF. Full variable domain (rest looked up from reference TRBV7-2 and TRBJ2-3): GAGVSQSPSNKVTEKGKDVELRCDPISGHTALYWYRQSLGQGLEFLIYFQGNSAPDKSGLPSDRFSAERTGGSVSTLTIQRTQQEDSAVYLCASSPRLAGGDTQYFGPGTRLTVL.

The chain joins TRBV30 to TRBJ2-2; 8 bases fit TRBD2. The germline CDR1 and CDR2 sequences are GTSNPN and SVGIG (reference sequence). The CDR3 loop spans 15 amino acids. Losses at the gene ends were 3 bases for V and 4 bases for J; bases not matched to a gene: 7. CDR3 DNA sequence: TGTGCCTGGAGGCGGGCGGGGGGTCCCACCGGGGAGCTGTTTTTT. Residues: CAWRRAGGPTGELFF.

Only a few counts were recorded for this clone. CDR3 in amino acids: CAFLGDREGRNSPLHF. The CDR3 DNA reads TGTGCCTTCCTGGGGGACAGGGAAGGGCGAAATTCACCCCTCCACTTT. The chain carries TRBV30 and TRBJ1-6; the match to TRBD1 covers 9 bases. Germline assignment: CDR1 GTSNPN and CDR2 SVGIG (reference sequence). Trimming cost V 7 bases and J 7 bases; bases outside gene matches: 14. The CDR3 totals 16 residues.

This clone was counted a few times. The chain has TRBV6-6 and TRBJ2-3; D is uncertain. The germline V and J ends were trimmed by 5 bases and 5 bases, with 8 bases remaining between them. Germline values: CDR1 MNHNY, CDR2 SVGAGI (reference sequence). This CDR3 is 12 amino acids long. The CDR3 nucleotides read TGTGCCAGCAGTCCCTCGGTAGATACGCAGTATTTT. Translation: CASSPSVDTQYF.

The chain combines TRBV18 with TRBJ1-4; D gene ambiguous. The CDR3 runs 13 residues. V shed 0 bases and J shed 8 bases, with 7 bases lying between them. From germline, CDR1 is KGHSH and CDR2 LQKENI. The DNA for the CDR3 is TGTGCCAGCTCACCACCCCACACGGAAAAACTGTTTTTT. Its protein is CASSPPHTEKLFF.

The chain recombines TRBV7-2 with TRBJ1-1; possible D gene TRBD1, 6 bases. Germline CDR1 reads SGHTA; CDR2 reads FQGNSA. The V end lost 4 bases, the J end lost 8 bases, and 14 bases lay between the germline ends. This CDR3 spans 13 amino acids. The chain's CDR3 is CASSWDEGVEAFF. The CDR3 DNA reads TGTGCCAGCAGCTGGGATGAGGGGGTAGAAGCTTTCTTT.

The chain joins TRBV6-5 to TRBJ2-5, with 7 bases identical to TRBD2. CDR1 and CDR2 from the germline V gene are MNHEY and SVGAGI. V shed 5 bases and J 3 bases; nucleotides not matched to a gene: 6. The CDR3 contains 14 residues. The CDR3: CASSRLAVKETQYF. For the CDR3, the DNA is TGTGCCAGCAGTCGACTAGCTGTAAAAGAGACCCAGTACTTC.

V usage is TRBV19 and J usage is TRBJ2-7, with 9 bases matching TRBD2. In germline, CDR1 is LNHDA, CDR2 SQIVND (reference sequence). The length of the CDR3 is 14 residues. J was trimmed by 2 bases and V by 5 bases; bases with no gene match: 4. CDR3: CASSLSGRTYEQYF. In DNA form, the CDR3 reads TGTGCCAGTAGTTTGAGCGGGAGGACCTACGAGCAGTACTTC.

This clone has only a few counts. CDR3 sequence (DNA): TGCGCCAGCAGCTTGGGAGCAAGCTCCTACAATGAGCAGTTCTTC. It yields the protein CASSLGASSYNEQFF. This chain joins TRBV5-1 and TRBJ2-1; D is uncertain. The length of the CDR3 is 15 residues. Germline lookup yields CDR1 SGHRS and CDR2 YFSETQ. V lost 0 bases and J 0 bases, leaving 7 bases between the germline ends.

The rearrangement links TRBV11-2 to TRBJ2-1, with D possibly being TRBD1 (5 bases). The CDR3 length is 15 residues. CDR1 SGHAT and CDR2 FQNNGV come from the germline V gene. Trimming removed 0 bases at V and 7 bases at J, with 13 bases between. This CDR3 is CASSLDGAGLNEQFF. CDR3 nucleotides: TGTGCCAGCAGCTTAGATGGGGCAGGGCTTAATGAGCAGTTCTTC. The full variable domain, in which reference TRBV11-2 and TRBJ2-1 provide the parts outside the CDR3, is EAGVAQSPRYKIIEKRQSVAFWCNPISGHATLYWYQQILGQGPKLLIQFQNNGVVDDSQLPKDRFSAERLKGVDSTLKIQPAKLEDSAVYLCASSLDGAGLNEQFFGPGTRLTVL.